This passage covers 27 T cell receptor beta chains from one sample sequenced in a study of PD-L1 blockade in urothelial cancer. Time point in this sample: pretreatment peripheral blood. The protocol was immunoSEQ multiplex PCR, while the TCRdb copy is restricted to in-frame clones and leaves out a portion. This sample carries about 50,000 clones, roughly four fifths of them seen once, and the ten largest clones take approximately 3%. This sample comprised PBMCs, obtained around atezolizumab (anti-PD-L1) treatment. The receptors shown here come from a man between 70 and 80 years old with urothelial cancer.

This clone appeared a few times. This chain joins TRBV29-1 and TRBJ1-5; 8 positions agree with TRBD1. The length of the CDR3 is 15 residues. Unmatched junction bases numbered 8, after V lost 4 bases and J lost 3 bases. Germline V lookup: CDR1 SQVTM, CDR2 ANQGSEA. The CDR3 sequence is CSVAQGGANNQPQHF. The CDR3 bases are TGCAGCGTTGCACAGGGGGGGGCTAACAATCAGCCCCAGCATTTT.

V and J are TRBV21-1 and TRBJ2-7; the DNA was not used to check the table's D call, TRBD1. TRBV21-1 is a pseudogene segment. This CDR3 region has 14 residues. The CDR3 DNA sequence: TGTGCCAGCAGCAGGGCGGGACAGGGGGCCGAGCAGTACTTC. This encodes CASSRAGQGAEQYF.

This rearrangement joins TRBV7-2 to TRBJ1-5; D gene uncertain. Germline V gene lookup returns CDR1 SGHTA and CDR2 FQGNSA. Trimming took off 1 base at V and 6 bases at J, with 13 bases between the two ends. The CDR3 loop spans 15 amino acids. The CDR3: CASSLGTQWGQPQHF. Written as DNA, the CDR3 is TGTGCCAGCAGCTTAGGGACTCAATGGGGTCAGCCCCAGCATTTT.

The chain couples TRBV27 to TRBJ1-6; a weak D match, TRBD1 (6 bases). In germline, CDR1 is MNHEY, CDR2 SMNVEV (reference sequence). CDR3 size: 14 residues. The V end lost 4 bases, the J end lost 4 bases, and 8 bases lay between the germline ends. The CDR3 DNA reads as TGTGCCAGCAGTTACAGGGAGTATAATTCACCCCTCCACTTT. It is translated as CASSYREYNSPLHF.

The chain is built from TRBV21-1 and TRBJ2-1; no check of the table's D call, TRBD2, against the DNA was made. TRBV21-1 is shown as a pseudogene. The CDR3 length is 16 residues. The CDR3 DNA reads as TGTGCCAGCAGCAAAGTGAAGACTAGTAGGGGCAATGAGCAGTTCTTC. This encodes CASSKVKTSRGNEQFF.

A few counts support this clone. The chain joins TRBV28 to TRBJ2-1, with 7 bases fitting TRBD1. The CDR3 totals 15 residues. The ends lost 7 bases at V and 9 bases at J; junction bases unmatched: 15. Germline CDR1 MDHEN, CDR2 SYDVKM. CDR3 sequence: CASTKAGYTGAEQFF. For the CDR3, the DNA is TGTGCCAGCACAAAGGCAGGGTACACAGGGGCTGAGCAGTTCTTC.

The chain combines TRBV4-1 with TRBJ1-2; the D is unclear. V was trimmed by 0 bases and J by 2 bases, leaving 7 bases between them. The V gene's germline CDR1 is MGHRA and CDR2 YSYEKL. This CDR3 spans 14 amino acids. As DNA, the CDR3 is TGCGCCAGCAGCCAAGATCCCTCGAACTATGGCTACACCTTC. It is translated as CASSQDPSNYGYTF.

The chain employs TRBV4-1 and TRBJ2-1, with unresolved D. This CDR3 comprises 16 residues. Trimming removed 4 bases at V and 2 bases at J, with 15 bases between. Germline V gene lookup returns CDR1 MGHRA and CDR2 YSYEKL. The CDR3 DNA follows: TGCGCCAGCAGCCCCCGGTCCCTAGATCCCTACAATGAGCAGTTCTTC. Its protein product is CASSPRSLDPYNEQFF.

The chain uses TRBV5-1 and TRBJ1-1; D is perhaps TRBD1 (5 bases). This CDR3 is built from 14 residues. Germline V lookup: CDR1 SGHRS, CDR2 YFSETQ. Trimming left V 2 bases short and J 3 bases short, with 11 bases between. The CDR3 spells CASSFSGGDTEAFF. The DNA of the CDR3 is TGCGCCAGCAGCTTCAGCGGGGGGGACACTGAAGCTTTCTTT. Filled out from reference TRBV5-1 and TRBJ1-1, the complete variable domain reads KAGVTQTPRYLIKTRGQQVTLSCSPISGHRSVSWYQQTPGQGLQFLFEYFSETQRNKGNFPGRFSGRQFSNSRSEMNVSTLELGDSALYLCASSFSGGDTEAFFGQGTRLTVV.

This chain uses TRBV19 with TRBJ1-2; 8 bases map to TRBD1. V trimming: 6 bases; J trimming: 7 bases; junction bases outside the gene matches: 10. The germline gives CDR1 LNHDA, CDR2 SQIVND (reference sequence). This CDR3 has 14 amino acids. This chain's CDR3 is CASRDGQGGSGYTF. The CDR3 DNA reads as TGTGCCAGTAGGGACGGACAGGGCGGAAGTGGCTACACCTTC.

The chain uses TRBV11-2 and TRBJ2-1; weak D call: TRBD1 (5 bases). The germline V gene has CDR1 SGHAT and CDR2 FQNNGV. This CDR3 is 13 amino acids long. V lost 1 base, J lost 8 bases, and 9 bases lay in between. The CDR3, as DNA: TGTGCCAGCAGCTTAGGGGGCGCACATGAGCAGTTCTTC. Protein product: CASSLGGAHEQFF.

This chain joins TRBV28 and TRBJ2-1; possible D gene TRBD2, 6 bases. From germline, CDR1 is MDHEN and CDR2 SYDVKM. V shed 10 bases and J shed 4 bases, with 17 bases lying between them. CDR3 length: 14 amino acids. The CDR3, as DNA: TGTGCCACGGAGGGCAGCGGAAGTTACAATGAGCAGTTCTTC. The encoded protein is CATEGSGSYNEQFF.

The chain is built from TRBV18 and TRBJ1-1, with 7 bases aligning to TRBD1. The J segment lost 6 bases and the V segment lost 3 bases, leaving 7 bases of the junction unmatched. The CDR3 consists of 14 residues. The germline V gene has CDR1 KGHSH and CDR2 LQKENI. The CDR3, as DNA: TGTGCCAGCTCACCGGGAAGGGGGCTGGCTGAAGCTTTCTTT. Protein sequence: CASSPGRGLAEAFF.

The CDR3 DNA reads as TGTGCCAGCTCCCCGGGAACAGGGGGGTCAGACGAGCAGTACTTC. Residues: CASSPGTGGSDEQYF. The gene calls are TRBV18 and TRBJ2-7, with 8 bases fitting TRBD1. V lost 6 bases to trimming and J lost 5 bases; unmatched junction nucleotides: 12. The CDR3 has 15 residues. Per germline, CDR1 KGHSH and CDR2 LQKENI.

V usage is TRBV28 and J usage is TRBJ2-3, with 8 bases lining up with TRBD2. Germline assignment: CDR1 MDHEN and CDR2 SYDVKM. J gave up 4 bases and V 6 bases, and 9 bases lay outside the gene matches. CDR3 length equals 15 residues. As DNA, the CDR3 is TGTGCCAGCAGCTCCGGGGGGGAGGGCCCAGATACGCAGTATTTT. This codes for CASSSGGEGPDTQYF.

The V and J genes are TRBV7-2 and TRBJ1-1, with 9 positions matching TRBD1. The V gene end was trimmed by 1 base and the J gene end by 4 bases; junction bases not matched to a gene: 7. The CDR3 is made up of 16 amino acids. In germline, CDR1 is SGHTA, CDR2 FQGNSA. CDR3: CASSLVGEDRGTEAFF. The CDR3 DNA sequence: TGTGCCAGCAGCTTAGTGGGCGAGGACAGGGGCACTGAAGCTTTCTTT.

This chain connects TRBV7-8 to TRBJ2-7; 9 nucleotides line up with TRBD2. J lost 5 bases, V lost 5 bases, and 16 bases had no gene match. In germline, CDR1 is SGHVS, CDR2 FQNEAQ. This CDR3 has 17 amino acids. The CDR3 sequence is CASSLRAPGLALNEQYF. The CDR3, as DNA: TGTGCCAGCAGCCTGAGGGCGCCGGGACTAGCTTTGAACGAGCAGTACTTC.

V and J are TRBV18 and TRBJ2-7; 9 positions match TRBD1. The ends lost 3 bases at V and 6 bases at J; junction bases unmatched: 6. There are 14 residues in the CDR3. Germline V gene lookup returns CDR1 KGHSH and CDR2 LQKENI. CDR3 region: CASSPRDRVGEQYF. CDR3 nucleotides: TGTGCCAGCTCACCTAGGGACAGGGTAGGCGAGCAGTACTTC.

The table lists this clone with a few counts. J is TRBJ1-1 and V is TRBV10-2, with a tentative D call TRBD1 (6 bases). Germline assignment: CDR1 WSHSY and CDR2 SAAADI. CDR3 length: 14 residues. V dropped 3 bases and J dropped 4 bases, with 12 bases sitting between them. In DNA, the CDR3 is TGCGCCAGCAGTGACACAGGGAGATTCACTGAAGCTTTCTTT. Translating it yields CASSDTGRFTEAFF.

V usage is TRBV20-1 and J usage is TRBJ2-3; no reliable D call. Trimming took 6 bases from V and 6 from J, leaving 7 bases between them. CDR1 is DFQATT and CDR2 is SNEGSKA in the germline V gene (reference sequence). CDR3 size: 10 residues. The CDR3 bases are TGCAGTGCGTGGCTGGATACGCAGTATTTT. It encodes CSAWLDTQYF.

The rearrangement joins TRBV2 to TRBJ1-1; tentatively, D is TRBD1 (5 bases). There are 15 residues in the CDR3. Germline assignment: CDR1 SNHLY and CDR2 FYNNEI. The ends were cut back, 1 base at V and 4 bases at J, with 13 bases in the middle. CDR3 nucleotides: TGTGCCAGCAGTGAAGATCAGGGAGGGGCCACTGAAGCTTTCTTT. Protein sequence: CASSEDQGGATEAFF.

The V and J genes are TRBV28 and TRBJ2-1, with a possible D match to TRBD2 (5 bases). Germline V lookup: CDR1 MDHEN, CDR2 SYDVKM. V lost 5 bases to trimming and J lost 8 bases, with 16 bases between them. This CDR3 contains 14 residues. The chain's CDR3 is CASSRPGEWDEQFF. The DNA of the CDR3 is TGTGCCAGCAGTCGCCCCGGGGAGTGGGATGAGCAGTTCTTC.

The chain links TRBV9 to TRBJ2-3; D remains ambiguous. This CDR3 comprises 8 residues. Trimming removed 3 bases from V and 15 bases from J, with 5 bases in between. Germline V gene sequence: CDR1 SGDLS, CDR2 YYNGEE. Written as DNA, the CDR3 is TGTGCCAGCAGCGGGCCATATTTT. Its translation is CASSGPYF.

The rearrangement links TRBV28 to TRBJ2-5; D may be TRBD2 (5 bases). The CDR3 contains 15 residues. Trimming removed 7 bases at V and 1 base at J, with 16 bases between. CDR1 MDHEN and CDR2 SYDVKM come from the germline V gene. This CDR3 reads CASTPGGAGQETQYF. The CDR3 bases are TGTGCCAGCACCCCCGGCGGCGCGGGCCAAGAGACCCAGTACTTC.

The V gene is TRBV5-8, the J gene TRBJ1-3; D is ambiguous. V gave up 4 bases and J gave up 4 bases, with 21 bases separating them. The germline gives CDR1 SGHTS, CDR2 YDEGEE. The CDR3 spans 17 residues. The DNA of the CDR3 is TGTGCCAGCAGCCACCCTAACGTTGGAGGAGACGGAAACACCATATATTTT. Amino acids: CASSHPNVGGDGNTIYF.

The chain recombines TRBV9 with TRBJ2-7; D is unclear. Trimming took off 3 bases at V and 7 bases at J, with 14 bases between the two ends. The CDR3 has 13 amino acids. Germline V CDR1 and CDR2: SGDLS, YYNGEE. The CDR3 reads CASSADTQSEQYF. The DNA for the CDR3 is TGTGCCAGCAGCGCCGACACCCAATCGGAGCAGTACTTC.

The chain links TRBV11-3 to TRBJ2-3; 13 bases are a match to TRBD2. Germline CDR1 and CDR2: SGHNT and YENEEA. The CDR3 spans 16 residues. The ends lost 4 bases at V and 3 bases at J; junction bases unmatched: 4. DNA for the CDR3: TGTGCCAGCAGCTCGGGACTAGCGGGGAGGACAGATACGCAGTATTTT. It codes for CASSSGLAGRTDTQYF.